These 27 T cell receptor beta chains came from one sample sequenced in a study of identical twins. From the 5' RACE reads, TCRdb called clonotypes with MiXCR, one entry per CDR3 protein. The sample shows hundreds of thousands of distinct CDR3 sequences, more than 20% of them seen only once. This sample was also put to use in a study of yellow fever vaccine responses in identical twins.

Sequenced input: CD4+ T cells sorted from blood. These receptors originate from a woman aged 18-35 years in good health.

V usage is TRBV21-1 and J usage is TRBJ2-7; the DNA was not compared with TRBD1, the D call given in the table. TRBV21-1 is labeled a pseudogene. The CDR3 has 17 residues. In nucleotides, the CDR3 is TGTGCCAGCAGCAAAGACCCAGGGGGCGGGAGGGTATACGAGCAGTACTTC. Translated, it gives CASSKDPGGGRVYEQYF.

CDR3 sequence reads: CASSPGPLTYEQYF. Here the CDR3 DNA reads TGCGCCAGCAGCCCAGGGCCCCTAACCTACGAGCAGTACTTC. V usage is TRBV5-1 and J usage is TRBJ2-7, with TRBD1 as a possible D gene (5 bases). The germline CDR1 and CDR2 sequences are SGHRS and YFSETQ. The CDR3 contains 14 residues. V lost 4 bases, J lost 2 bases, and 13 bases lay in between. Using reference TRBV5-1 and TRBJ2-7 for the parts outside the CDR3, the full variable domain is KAGVTQTPRYLIKTRGQQVTLSCSPISGHRSVSWYQQTPGQGLQFLFEYFSETQRNKGNFPGRFSGRQFSNSRSEMNVSTLELGDSALYLCASSPGPLTYEQYFGPGTRLTVT.

The chain links TRBV6-2 or TRBV6-3 to TRBJ2-7, with 8 bases that match TRBD1. This CDR3 comprises 14 residues. Looked up from germline, CDR1 is MNHEY and CDR2 is SVGEGT. V shed 7 bases, J shed 1 base, and the junction held 6 bases outside the gene matches. The CDR3 DNA follows: TGTGCCAGCACCTCACAGGGGGAGTCCTACGAGCAGTACGTC. Protein: CASTSQGESYEQYV.

The chain carries TRBV2 and TRBJ2-2, with 9 bases fitting TRBD2. V dropped 6 bases and J dropped 1; count of bases not matched to a gene: 3. The CDR3 extends over 15 amino acids. Germline loops: CDR1 SNHLY, CDR2 FYNNEI. The CDR3 DNA sequence: TGTGCCAGCAGGCTAGCGGGACAGAACACCGGGGAGCTGTTTTTT. Translated: CASRLAGQNTGELFF.

This clonotype has just a few counts. V gene TRBV5-1 combines with J gene TRBJ2-2; D is ambiguous. Between the trimmed V and J ends, which lost 5 bases and 2 bases, there was a span of 10 bases. This CDR3 is built from 14 residues. Germline CDR1 and CDR2: SGHRS and YFSETQ. DNA for the CDR3: TGCGCCAGCAGGGAATTTAGCAACACCGGGGAGCTGTTTTTT. Translating it yields CASREFSNTGELFF.

This clonotype turned up a few times. The rearrangement joins TRBV4-1 to TRBJ2-7, with 8 bases that match TRBD2. The CDR3 spans 18 residues. The germline V gene encodes CDR1 MGHRA and CDR2 YSYEKL. The V and J ends lost 0 bases and 5 bases, in that order; junction bases with no gene match: 15. The CDR3 sequence is CASSQEGNYGGRSNEQYF. The CDR3, as DNA: TGCGCCAGCAGCCAAGAAGGCAACTATGGCGGGAGGTCCAACGAGCAGTACTTC.

This clonotype has just a few counts. This rearrangement joins TRBV7-2 to TRBJ2-7, with a tentative D call TRBD1 (5 bases). V shed 3 bases and J shed 1 base, with 13 bases lying between them. The germline V gene has CDR1 SGHTA and CDR2 FQGNSA. The CDR3 length is 15 residues. CDR3 in DNA: TGTGCCAGCAGCTTGGGGATGGGGCTGTCCTACGAGCAGTACTTC. Residues: CASSLGMGLSYEQYF. The full variable domain, its missing parts supplied by reference TRBV7-2 and TRBJ2-7, is GAGVSQSPSNKVTEKGKDVELRCDPISGHTALYWYRQSLGQGLEFLIYFQGNSAPDKSGLPSDRFSAERTGGSVSTLTIQRTQQEDSAVYLCASSLGMGLSYEQYFGPGTRLTVT.

The rearrangement uses TRBV15 and TRBJ2-5, with D possibly matching TRBD2 (6 bases). V was shortened by 2 bases and J by 1 base, with 8 bases between the two germline ends. The CDR3 runs 14 residues. Germline lookup yields CDR1 LNHNV and CDR2 YYDKDF (reference sequence). The CDR3 bases are TGTGCCACCAGCAGACGGGGGACCCAAGAGACCCAGTACTTC. It yields the protein CATSRRGTQETQYF.

Ten or more counts support this clonotype. The chain has TRBV12-3 or TRBV12-4 and TRBJ1-2, with 9 bases identical to TRBD1. This CDR3 spans 14 amino acids. The trim removed 5 bases at V and 4 bases at J, leaving 5 bases unmatched. CDR3 nucleotide sequence: TGTGCCAGCAGTCGGGACAGGGAGGGCTATGGCTACACCTTC. Protein sequence: CASSRDREGYGYTF.

The chain combines TRBV24-1 with TRBJ2-7, with TRBD1 matching 9 bases. V was pared by 2 bases and J by 2 bases, with 9 bases of the junction left unmatched. This CDR3 spans 17 amino acids. Germline assignment: CDR1 KGHDR and CDR2 SFDVKD. The CDR3 reads CATSDSGGQGNPYEQYF. CDR3 DNA sequence: TGTGCCACCAGTGATTCTGGGGGACAGGGAAACCCCTACGAGCAGTACTTC.

J is TRBJ1-2 and V is TRBV6-5; TRBD1 agrees at 8 bases. J lost 8 bases, V lost 3 bases, and 8 bases had no gene match. Looked up from germline, CDR1 is MNHEY and CDR2 is SVGAGI. The CDR3 consists of 14 residues. CDR3 amino acids: CASSYSTGGRGYTF. CDR3 in DNA: TGTGCCAGCAGTTATAGTACAGGGGGACGGGGCTACACCTTC.

A few counts support this clonotype. The rearrangement joins TRBV24-1 to TRBJ2-7; D may correspond to TRBD1 or TRBD2 (5 bases each). This CDR3 is 13 amino acids long. The V gene's germline CDR1 is KGHDR and CDR2 SFDVKD. Trimming left V 6 bases short and J 5 bases short, with 13 bases between. The CDR3 nucleotides read TGTGCCACCAGTTCCCCAGGGAGAAACGAGCAGTACTTC. Its translation is CATSSPGRNEQYF.

This clonotype was recorded a few times. The V gene is TRBV12-3 or TRBV12-4, the J gene TRBJ1-1; 7 bases agree with TRBD1. The CDR3 length is 13 residues. V lost 8 bases and J lost 5; bases outside the gene matches: 8. The CDR3 is CASLDRVRTEAFF. The CDR3 coding sequence is TGTGCCAGCCTTGACAGGGTTCGGACTGAAGCTTTCTTT.

This clonotype has ten or more counts. This chain joins TRBV7-9 and TRBJ1-5; D is undetermined. Trimming left V 10 bases short and J 6 bases short, with 13 bases between. Per the germline V gene, CDR1 is SEHNR and CDR2 is FQNEAQ (reference sequence). The CDR3 consists of 12 residues. DNA of the CDR3: TGTGCCACGAGCCGGGAGTTTCAGCCCCAGCATTTT. This sequence encodes CATSREFQPQHF.

This clonotype was detected a few times. This chain uses TRBV5-1 with TRBJ2-1, with 10 bases matching TRBD2. V lost 0 bases and J lost 0; bases outside the gene matches: 6. Germline V CDR1 and CDR2: SGHRS, YFSETQ. The CDR3 is made up of 18 amino acids. The CDR3 DNA sequence: TGCGCCAGCAGCTTGGGGGCTAGCGGGAGTGGCTCCTACAATGAGCAGTTCTTC. Its protein product is CASSLGASGSGSYNEQFF.

The rearrangement uses TRBV5-6 and TRBJ1-1; D not certain. CDR3 length equals 12 residues. Trimming removed 7 bases at V and 6 bases at J, with 13 bases between. The germline V gene encodes CDR1 SGHDT and CDR2 YYEEEE. The CDR3 reads CASGSRRSEAFF. The CDR3 nucleotides read TGTGCCAGCGGGTCCCGTCGCTCTGAAGCTTTCTTT.

This clonotype was seen a handful of times. The rearrangement joins TRBV5-1 to TRBJ2-1; tentatively, D is TRBD1 (6 bases). Germline loops: CDR1 SGHRS, CDR2 YFSETQ. The CDR3 is 15 residues long. V lost 0 bases, J lost 9 bases, and 16 bases lay in between. The CDR3: CASSLGGQGRVEQFF. Here the CDR3 DNA reads TGCGCCAGCAGCTTGGGGGGGCAGGGCCGGGTTGAGCAGTTCTTC.

The chain combines TRBV11-1 with TRBJ2-2, with 8 positions matching TRBD1. J lost 1 base, V lost 1 base, and 2 bases had no gene match. Germline CDR1 and CDR2: SGHAT and FQDESV (reference sequence). The CDR3 length is 16 residues. The CDR3 DNA is TGTGCCAGCAGCTTAGACACAGGGGGGAACACCGGGGAGCTGTTTTTT. It translates to CASSLDTGGNTGELFF. Complete variable domain (other parts from reference TRBV11-1 and TRBJ2-2): EAEVAQSPRYKITEKSQAVAFWCDPISGHATLYWYRQILGQGPELLVQFQDESVVDDSQLPKDRFSAERLKGVDSTLKIQPAELGDSAMYLCASSLDTGGNTGELFFGEGSRLTVL.

The V gene is TRBV5-1, the J gene TRBJ2-1; TRBD1 might be the D (6 bases). V lost 0 bases, J lost 9 bases, and 13 bases lay in between. The CDR3 covers 14 residues. Germline V gives CDR1 SGHRS, CDR2 YFSETQ. DNA of the CDR3: TGCGCCAGCAGCTTGGCCCCAGGGGCCTTTGAGCAGTTCTTC. Its translation: CASSLAPGAFEQFF.

This clonotype was picked up a small number of times. The chain joins TRBV12-3 or TRBV12-4 to TRBJ2-1; the match to TRBD2 covers 9 bases. The CDR3 totals 11 residues. With V trimmed by 5 bases and J by 10 bases, 0 bases remained unmatched. The chain's CDR3 is CASSGTSEQFF. The DNA of the CDR3 is TGTGCCAGCAGTGGGACTAGCGAGCAGTTCTTC.

This sequence joins TRBV10-3 and TRBJ1-2, with D perhaps matching TRBD1 (5 bases). Germline values: CDR1 ENHRY, CDR2 SYGVKD. Trimming removed 6 bases at V and 3 bases at J, with 17 bases between. This CDR3 has 15 residues. Here the CDR3 reads CAIRAGQGLYYGYTF. CDR3 DNA sequence: TGTGCCATCAGGGCCGGGCAGGGTCTATACTATGGCTACACCTTC.

This clonotype turned up a few times. The rearrangement joins TRBV6-5 to TRBJ2-2; TRBD1 matches 7 bases. The CDR3 is made up of 16 amino acids. Germline CDR1 is MNHEY and CDR2 is SVGAGI. After removal of 0 bases from V and 4 bases from J, the junction contained 5 bases not matched to a gene. CDR3: CASSYSRTGSTGELFF. CDR3 bases: TGTGCCAGCAGTTACTCGCGGACAGGCTCCACCGGGGAGCTGTTTTTT.

The gene calls are TRBV7-6 and TRBJ2-2; D is uncertain. Germline CDR1 reads SGHVS; CDR2 reads FNYEAQ. CDR3 length: 14 residues. V lost 1 base and J 6 bases, leaving 9 bases between the germline ends. The CDR3, as DNA: TGTGCCAGCAGCTTAGATCCGGTGTCCGGGGAGCTGTTTTTT. It is translated as CASSLDPVSGELFF.

This rearrangement joins TRBV6-1 to TRBJ2-5, with 8 nucleotides matching TRBD2. The CDR3 contains 18 residues. V dropped 6 bases and J dropped 2; count of bases not matched to a gene: 17. Germline-derived CDR1 and CDR2 are MNHNS and SASEGT. This CDR3 is CASRPGTRGVGFQETQYF. The CDR3 nucleotides are TGTGCCAGCAGACCCGGGACTAGGGGCGTCGGGTTTCAAGAGACCCAGTACTTC.

This clonotype appeared a few times. The chain couples TRBV5-1 to TRBJ2-2; TRBD1 might be the D (5 bases). The V and J ends lost 5 bases and 7 bases respectively, with 6 bases between them. There are 11 residues in the CDR3. Germline CDR1 SGHRS, CDR2 YFSETQ. This chain's CDR3 is CASRGHGELFF. The CDR3 coding sequence is TGCGCCAGCAGGGGGCACGGGGAGCTGTTTTTT.

This clonotype was observed a handful of times. The chain couples TRBV18 to TRBJ2-5; D tentatively reads TRBD1 or TRBD2 (5 bases each). CDR1 KGHSH and CDR2 LQKENI come from the germline V gene. V lost 1 base to trimming and J lost 2 bases, with 20 bases between them. This CDR3 has 18 residues. CDR3 sequence (DNA): TGTGCCAGCTCACCACAGGGGACGAGAGGAGGTTCACAAGAGACCCAGTACTTC. This gives the protein CASSPQGTRGGSQETQYF.

The V and J genes are TRBV5-6 and TRBJ1-2; maybe TRBD1 (5 bases). This CDR3 comprises 15 residues. Deletions cut 6 bases from V and 5 bases from J, with 20 bases between. Looked up from germline, CDR1 is SGHDT and CDR2 is YYEEEE. The CDR3 DNA follows: TGTGCCAGCACGGCAAGGGGTGGCAGGCTTTATGGCTACACCTTC. Its translation: CASTARGGRLYGYTF. Supplemented by reference TRBV5-6 and TRBJ1-2, the full variable domain reads DAGVTQSPTHLIKTRGQQVTLRCSPKSGHDTVSWYQQALGQGPQFIFQYYEEEERQRGNFPDRFSGHQFPNYSSELNVNALLLGDSALYLCASTARGGRLYGYTFGSGTRLTVV.